This T cell receptor (beta chain) stems from a study of blood T cells in healthy people across ages. This clonotype was seen a handful of times. V shed 0 bases, J shed 1 base, and the junction held 6 bases outside the gene matches. The CDR3 contains 17 residues. Per germline, CDR1 MGHRA and CDR2 YSYEKL. A sample-barcoded 5' primer and a J-beta primer mix were used in a second PCR of roughly 6 to 12 cycles. TCRdb reanalysed the 5' RACE reads using MiXCR and keeps one entry per CDR3 protein. The sample has 1.2 million to 1.5 million distinct CDR3 sequences, around 59% seen once. This chain connects TRBV4-1 to TRBJ1-2; 9 bases align to TRBD1. The sequence came from a young man in good health. The material sequenced was blood. The CDR3 spells CASSQDSGTGSNYGYTF. The CDR3 coding sequence is TGCGCCAGCAGCCAAGATAGCGGGACAGGGAGTAACTATGGCTACACCTTC.